A selection of T cell receptor beta chains follows, all from one sample in a study of vaccination and CD4 T cells after COVID-19. These receptors have no identified antigens. MiXCR, run by TCRdb on the PCR reads, gives a single entry per CDR3 protein. The sample gives about 15,000 distinct CDR3 sequences, around 52% of which show up once; over 15% is in the top ten. The sample was CD4+ T cells from blood, cultured in vitro. All receptors come from a human donor who had recovered from COVID-19. The CDR3 runs from the conserved cysteine through the conserved F or W. A D gene is named only where the DNA matches it firmly. Where a row states a size, it is once, few, many or the class of an expanded clone; other rows omit it.

abundance,j_gene,v_gene,d_gene,CDR3aa,CDR3nt
.,TRBJ2-1,TRBV20-1,TRBD1,CSALDRVIRNEQFF,TGCAGTGCCTTGGACAGGGTAATAAGAAATGAGCAGTTCTTC
.,TRBJ1-2,TRBV6-1,TRBD1,CASRPDRVHGYTF,TGTGCCAGCAGACCAGACAGGGTGCATGGCTACACCTTC
.,TRBJ2-7,TRBV28,TRBD2,CASSYPSGTYEQYF,TGTGCCAGCAGTTATCCTAGCGGAACCTACGAGCAGTACTTC
.,TRBJ2-2,TRBV28,.,CASSLQGSTGELFF,TGTGCCAGCAGTTTGCAGGGATCCACCGGGGAGCTGTTTTTT
.,TRBJ1-1,TRBV2,.,CASRKQGLGDTEAFF,TGTGCCAGCAGGAAACAAGGGCTGGGGGACACTGAAGCTTTCTTT
few,TRBJ1-5,TRBV6-1,.,CASKSSNQPQHF,TGTGCCAGCAAATCCAGCAATCAGCCCCAGCATTTT
.,TRBJ2-7,TRBV6-1,.,CASRRRDWSYEQYF,TGTGCCAGCAGACGCCGGGACTGGTCCTACGAGCAGTACTTC
.,TRBJ2-5,TRBV7-9,TRBD2,CASSLGLAGEIQETQYF,TGTGCCAGCAGCTTAGGACTAGCGGGAGAGATACAAGAGACCCAGTACTTC
.,TRBJ2-4,TRBV7-2,.,CASSLDGLLNIQYF,TGTGCCAGCAGCTTAGACGGTCTACTAAACATTCAGTACTTC
.,TRBJ1-1,TRBV30,.,CAWTLNTEAFF,TGTGCCTGGACTCTGAACACTGAAGCTTTCTTT
.,TRBJ1-1,TRBV5-1,TRBD1,CASRGQAGTEAFF,TGCGCCAGCAGGGGACAGGCGGGCACTGAAGCTTTCTTT
.,TRBJ2-3,TRBV10-1,TRBD2,CARGGVDGGRDTQYF,TGCGCCAGGGGGGGAGTGGATGGCGGGAGAGATACGCAGTATTTT
.,TRBJ1-2,TRBV18,TRBD1,CASSPQGALSDGYTF,TGTGCCAGCTCACCACAGGGGGCACTCTCCGATGGCTACACCTTC
.,TRBJ1-1,TRBV11-2,TRBD1,CASSLRVGQFDTEAFF,TGTGCCAGCAGCTTAAGAGTGGGACAGTTCGACACTGAAGCTTTCTTT
.,TRBJ1-5,TRBV6-1,.,CASSRQGGQPQHF,TGTGCCAGCAGTCGTCAGGGAGGTCAGCCCCAGCATTTT
.,TRBJ2-5,TRBV28,.,CASRDDGETQYF,TGTGCCAGCCGGGACGACGGTGAGACCCAGTACTTC
.,TRBJ2-4,TRBV20-1,.,CSAKNLGGNIQYF,TGCAGTGCTAAGAACCTAGGGGGTAACATTCAGTACTTC
few,TRBJ2-7,TRBV20-1,TRBD2,CSARGAGELPYEQYF,TGCAGTGCTAGGGGAGCGGGAGAGCTTCCCTACGAGCAGTACTTC
.,TRBJ1-5,TRBV30,.,CAWSAFGVYSNQPQHF,TGTGCCTGGAGTGCATTTGGCGTTTATAGCAATCAGCCCCAGCATTTT
.,TRBJ1-5,TRBV28,.,CASSFSGRGDQPQHF,TGTGCCAGCAGTTTCAGTGGTCGGGGAGATCAGCCCCAGCATTTT
.,TRBJ2-7,TRBV20-1,TRBD2,CSARGGGRAGYEQYF,TGCAGTGCTAGAGGCGGCGGGAGGGCCGGTTACGAGCAGTACTTC
.,TRBJ2-3,TRBV20-1,TRBD2,CSARDHLAASTDTQYF,TGCAGTGCTAGAGATCACCTAGCGGCTAGCACAGATACGCAGTATTTT
few,TRBJ2-1,TRBV28,.,CASSLIARGRGAQFF,TGTGCCAGCAGTTTAATAGCCCGTGGCCGGGGGGCGCAGTTCTTC
.,TRBJ1-1,TRBV29-1,TRBD1,CSATDRGNTEAFF,TGCAGCGCGACGGACAGGGGGAACACTGAAGCTTTCTTT
.,TRBJ2-3,TRBV5-5,.,CASSGGTRTPSTDTQYF,TGTGCCAGCAGCGGCGGGACGCGTACCCCTAGCACAGATACGCAGTATTTT
few,TRBJ1-4,TRBV20-1,TRBD1,CSAIPGQGREKLFF,TGCAGTGCTATCCCGGGACAGGGGAGAGAAAAACTGTTTTTT
.,TRBJ2-7,TRBV2,TRBD1,CATIREHNQGAGEQYF,TGTGCCACCATCAGGGAGCACAATCAGGGGGCTGGCGAGCAGTACTTC
few,TRBJ2-7,TRBV11-2,.,CASSPPGVVGPPEQYF,TGTGCCAGCAGCCCGCCAGGTGTTGTGGGCCCCCCCGAGCAGTACTTC
.,TRBJ2-7,TRBV2,.,CASRRGGRGYEQYF,TGTGCCAGTAGGAGGGGAGGCAGGGGTTACGAGCAGTACTTC
.,TRBJ2-5,TRBV6-4,.,CASSVITGETQYF,TGTGCCAGCAGTGTTATTACGGGAGAGACCCAGTACTTC
.,TRBJ1-6,TRBV9,.,CASSRHGSSYNSPLHF,TGTGCCAGCAGCAGACACGGGAGCTCCTATAATTCACCCCTCCACTTT
.,TRBJ2-7,TRBV6-1,.,CASLAFRQYF,TGTGCCAGCCTCGCGTTCAGGCAGTACTTC
.,TRBJ1-6,TRBV27,.,CASSLLRGAIGSPLHF,TGTGCCAGCAGTTTATTAAGGGGGGCGATAGGTTCACCCCTCCACTTT
.,TRBJ1-1,TRBV20-1,.,CSARDSGRSTEAFF,TGCAGTGCTAGAGATTCGGGGAGATCCACTGAAGCTTTCTTT
.,TRBJ2-5,TRBV2,.,CASSDDEETQYF,TGTGCCAGCAGTGATGACGAAGAGACCCAGTACTTC
.,TRBJ1-5,TRBV2,.,CASGRSISNQPQHF,TGTGCCAGCGGCAGGTCGATTAGCAATCAGCCCCAGCATTTT
.,TRBJ2-3,TRBV6-5,TRBD2,CASSYRASGKSDTQYF,TGTGCCAGCAGTTATCGGGCTAGCGGGAAGTCAGATACGCAGTATTTT
.,TRBJ2-7,TRBV29-1,TRBD1,CSVQGASYEQYF,TGCAGCGTACAGGGGGCCTCTTACGAGCAGTACTTC
.,TRBJ2-2,TRBV19,TRBD1,CASSMARGRGRDTGELFF,TGTGCCAGTAGTATGGCCCGAGGAAGGGGGCGCGACACCGGGGAGCTGTTTTTT
.,TRBJ1-1,TRBV15,.,CATSRDFMGEMNTEAFF,TGTGCCACCAGCAGAGATTTTATGGGAGAAATGAACACTGAAGCTTTCTTT
.,TRBJ2-5,TRBV5-1,.,CASSLDVGPQETQYF,TGCGCCAGCAGCTTGGACGTGGGTCCGCAAGAGACCCAGTACTTC
.,TRBJ1-1,TRBV7-6,TRBD1,CASSSQGAMNTEAFF,TGTGCCAGCAGCTCACAGGGGGCGATGAACACTGAAGCTTTCTTT
.,TRBJ2-2,TRBV24-1,.,CATSDLTVGELFF,TGTGCCACCAGTGATTTAACGGTCGGGGAGCTGTTTTTT
.,TRBJ1-2,TRBV15,.,CATSRDYRAYGYTF,TGTGCCACCAGCAGAGATTACAGGGCCTATGGCTACACCTTC
.,TRBJ2-1,TRBV2,TRBD1,CASSGTGGSYNEQFF,TGTGCCAGCAGCGGGACAGGGGGATCCTACAATGAGCAGTTCTTC
.,TRBJ2-7,TRBV6-5,TRBD2,CASSYSPGLAGGSYEQYF,TGTGCCAGCAGTTACTCGCCAGGACTAGCGGGAGGCTCCTACGAGCAGTACTTC
.,TRBJ2-5,TRBV15,TRBD2,CATSRVLAETQYF,TGTGCCACCAGCAGAGTACTAGCGGAGACCCAGTACTTC